These T cell receptor beta chains were read from a single sample in a study of cytomegalovirus exposure and HLA in healthy donors. Using immunoSEQ multiplex PCR, the repertoire was profiled, and TCRdb retains in-frame clones only, with some absent. The sample has 150,000 to 200,000 clones; about four fifths are singletons. Sequenced sample: PBMCs. The receptors originated from a man aged 35 to 55 in good health and CMV-seropositive. Both conserved end residues are part of each CDR3. D genes are given only for firm matches. Clone sizes are given selectively: once, few, many, or a class where the clone is expanded.

d_call: TRBD1
v_call: TRBV7-2
j_call: TRBJ1-1
clone_size: -
cdr3_nt: TGTGCCAGCAGCTTAACCACAGGGGGCTCCACTGAAGCTTTCTTT
cdr3_aa: CASSLTTGGSTEAFF

d_call: -
v_call: TRBV25-1
j_call: TRBJ1-2
clone_size: few
cdr3_nt: TGTGCCAGCAGTGAATATGGCGGTTACGGCTACACCTTC
cdr3_aa: CASSEYGGYGYTF

d_call: -
v_call: TRBV7-9
j_call: TRBJ2-1
clone_size: -
cdr3_nt: TGTGCCAGCAGCTTGAGCGGAGGGGAGCAGTTCTTC
cdr3_aa: CASSLSGGEQFF

d_call: TRBD2
v_call: TRBV5-1
j_call: TRBJ2-6
clone_size: once
cdr3_nt: TGCGCCAGCAGCAGGGTCGGGAGGGCTGGGGCCAACGTCCTGACTTTC
cdr3_aa: CASSRVGRAGANVLTF

d_call: TRBD2
v_call: TRBV6-4
j_call: TRBJ2-3
clone_size: -
cdr3_nt: TGTGCCAGCAGTGACTTCTCTGGGCGGGGGGCCACAGATACGCAGTATTTT
cdr3_aa: CASSDFSGRGATDTQYF

d_call: TRBD2
v_call: TRBV7-8
j_call: TRBJ2-5
clone_size: once
cdr3_nt: TGTGCCAGCAGCTTAAGGGCTGTAGGCGCGGGGGGGACCCAGTACTTC
cdr3_aa: CASSLRAVGAGGTQYF

d_call: TRBD2
v_call: TRBV5-4
j_call: TRBJ2-3
clone_size: -
cdr3_nt: TGTGCCAGCAGCTTGGTCCCCGGGAGGGCAGATACGCAGTATTTT
cdr3_aa: CASSLVPGRADTQYF

d_call: -
v_call: TRBV5-8
j_call: TRBJ2-7
clone_size: once
cdr3_nt: TGTGCCAGCAGCTTGTTAAGTAAGTTGACCCCTTCGGTAAGGAGCTACGAGCAGTACTTC
cdr3_aa: CASSLLSKLTPSVRSYEQYF

d_call: TRBD2
v_call: TRBV6-6
j_call: TRBJ2-7
clone_size: few
cdr3_nt: TGTGCCAGCAGTTACTGGACTAGCGGTTACGAGCAGTACTTC
cdr3_aa: CASSYWTSGYEQYF

d_call: -
v_call: TRBV7-2
j_call: TRBJ1-5
clone_size: -
cdr3_nt: TGTGCCAGCAGCTTCGAGGCCAATCAGCCCCAGCATTTT
cdr3_aa: CASSFEANQPQHF

d_call: -
v_call: TRBV19
j_call: TRBJ1-3
clone_size: -
cdr3_nt: TGTGCCAGTAGTCTGGAGGACAGCCTATTCTCTGGAAACACCATATATTTT
cdr3_aa: CASSLEDSLFSGNTIYF

d_call: -
v_call: TRBV7-9
j_call: TRBJ1-1
clone_size: -
cdr3_nt: TGTGCCAGCAGCTTGCCGGGACTCACTGAAGCTTTCTTT
cdr3_aa: CASSLPGLTEAFF